The 32 T cell receptor beta chains below come from one sample, sequenced in a study of monozygotic twins with inflammatory bowel disease. Using the 5' RACE reads, TCRdb records one entry per CDR3 protein without DNA. The sample features some 190,000 distinct CDR3 sequences, with about 8% in its top ten. The sample taken for sequencing was blood. These receptor sequences come from a human donor with ulcerative colitis or Crohn's disease, or a healthy co-twin of an affected twin (not recorded which).

This sequence joins TRBV5-1 and TRBJ2-7. In germline, CDR1 is SGHRS, CDR2 YFSETQ. CDR3 length: 13 residues. CDR3 loop: CASSLPGSAKQYF.

The J gene is TRBJ2-2, the V gene TRBV5-1. Germline V CDR1 and CDR2: SGHRS, YFSETQ. The CDR3 totals 15 residues. CDR3 protein: CASSLVVSNTGELFF.

The chain carries TRBV7-2 and TRBJ2-3. The germline gives CDR1 SGHTA, CDR2 FQGNSA. The CDR3 runs 11 residues. The CDR3 loop reads CASSFRDTQYF.

The gene calls are TRBV14 and TRBJ2-1; checking the TCRdb D call of TRBD2 is not possible without DNA. The CDR3 totals 15 residues. Germline CDR1 reads SGHDN; CDR2 reads FVKESK. CDR3: CASSQSGTSLGEQFF.

The chain couples TRBV12-3 or TRBV12-4 to TRBJ1-1. The CDR3 spans 13 residues. The CDR3 is CASSFAANTEAFF.

The V and J genes are TRBV24-1 and TRBJ2-2; no DNA is available, so the TRBD1 call from TCRdb remains unchecked. The germline CDR1 and CDR2 sequences are KGHDR and SFDVKD. CDR3 length equals 17 residues. The CDR3 spells CATSDFPRTGLDGELFF.

The CDR3 sequence is CASSLAGNQNIQYF. The rearrangement joins TRBV7-2 to TRBJ2-4. Germline values: CDR1 SGHTA, CDR2 FQGNSA. This CDR3 contains 14 residues.

The J gene is TRBJ1-1, the V gene TRBV29-1. CDR1 and CDR2 from the germline V gene are SQVTM and ANQGSEA. The CDR3 loop spans 14 amino acids. This CDR3 is CSVERQTRNTEAFF. The full variable domain, completed using reference TRBV29-1 and TRBJ1-1, is SAVISQKPSRDICQRGTSLTIQCQVDSQVTMMFWYRQQPGQSLTLIATANQGSEATYESGFVIDKFPISRPNLTFSTLTVSNMSPEDSSIYLCSVERQTRNTEAFFGQGTRLTVV.

The J gene is TRBJ2-3, the V gene TRBV13; TCRdb selects TRBD2, and the lack of DNA leaves this call unchecked. The CDR3 contains 15 residues. From germline, CDR1 is PRHDT and CDR2 FYEKMQ (reference sequence). CDR3: CASSSSGGEGDTQYF.

The rearrangement links TRBV4-1 to TRBJ2-1; TCRdb calls TRBD2, which cannot be checked without DNA. Per germline, CDR1 MGHRA and CDR2 YSYEKL. This CDR3 is built from 14 residues. The CDR3 spells CASSTIAGWHEQFF.

The chain has TRBV4-1 and TRBJ1-3; TCRdb names TRBD1, which stays unverified in the absence of DNA. The CDR3 has 15 residues. Germline V lookup: CDR1 MGHRA, CDR2 YSYEKL. This chain's CDR3 is CASSLEDRARNTIYF.

This chain links TRBV20-1 with TRBJ1-6. Germline loops: CDR1 DFQATT, CDR2 SNEGSKA (reference sequence). The CDR3 is made up of 14 amino acids. The CDR3: CSARIQGPQSPLHF.

The chain couples TRBV14 to TRBJ2-2; there is no DNA to check the TCRdb D call of TRBD1. The germline V gene has CDR1 SGHDN and CDR2 FVKESK. The CDR3 contains 12 residues. The CDR3 reads CASSDRDWELFF.

The rearrangement uses TRBV27 and TRBJ1-3; absent DNA, TCRdb's TRBD1 call cannot be checked. The CDR3 length is 13 residues. Germline-derived CDR1 and CDR2 are MNHEY and SMNVEV (reference sequence). The chain's CDR3 is CASSGTAGNTIYF.

The chain employs TRBV5-1 and TRBJ2-3; there is no DNA to check the TCRdb D call of TRBD2. The CDR3 consists of 18 residues. Germline CDR1 is SGHRS and CDR2 is YFSETQ. The CDR3 protein is CASSSYAVGSAGTDTQYF.

This sequence joins TRBV5-1 and TRBJ1-2; without DNA, the TCRdb call of TRBD1 cannot be checked. The CDR3 is 13 amino acids. Per the germline V gene, CDR1 is SGHRS and CDR2 is YFSETQ. The CDR3 here is CASSPRTGVGYTF.

This chain connects TRBV5-6 to TRBJ2-1. CDR1 is SGHDT and CDR2 is YYEEEE in the germline V gene. The CDR3 has 15 residues. This chain's CDR3 is CASSLTGITYNEQFF.

The V call is TRBV12-3 or TRBV12-4, the J call TRBJ1-5. There are 14 residues in the CDR3. This CDR3 is CASSLGQGRQPQHF.

CDR3 loop: CAISVGEGYEQYF. The chain employs TRBV10-3 and TRBJ2-7; absent DNA, TCRdb's TRBD2 call cannot be checked. From germline, CDR1 is ENHRY and CDR2 SYGVKD. CDR3 length equals 13 residues.

The CDR3 here is CASSLGSTPTYEQYF. The chain couples TRBV11-2 to TRBJ2-7; the TCRdb call, TRBD2, lacks DNA for checking. CDR1 and CDR2 (germline): SGHAT, FQNNGV. CDR3 length: 15 residues.

The chain has TRBV6-5 and TRBJ1-3. In germline, CDR1 is MNHEY, CDR2 SVGAGI. The CDR3 is 15 amino acids. The chain's CDR3 is CASSYTDPPKNTIYF.

The V call is TRBV20-1, the J call TRBJ2-2; TCRdb names TRBD2, which stays unverified in the absence of DNA. Germline CDR1 DFQATT, CDR2 SNEGSKA (reference sequence). The CDR3 covers 14 residues. Here the CDR3 reads CSARAQKGAGELFF.

The CDR3: CASSFGLAGRTGELFF. This rearrangement joins TRBV27 to TRBJ2-2; TCRdb's assignment of TRBD2 cannot be checked, as there is no DNA. From germline, CDR1 is MNHEY and CDR2 SMNVEV (reference sequence). This CDR3 has 16 residues.

The chain is built from TRBV19 and TRBJ2-7. The germline V gene has CDR1 LNHDA and CDR2 SQIVND (reference sequence). This CDR3 has 12 amino acids. CDR3: CASSIGDGEQYF.

The chain recombines TRBV5-1 with TRBJ1-4. This CDR3 is built from 14 residues. Germline V CDR1 and CDR2: SGHRS, YFSETQ. This CDR3 is CASRVGPQSEKLFF. The full variable domain, in which reference TRBV5-1 and TRBJ1-4 provide the parts outside the CDR3, is KAGVTQTPRYLIKTRGQQVTLSCSPISGHRSVSWYQQTPGQGLQFLFEYFSETQRNKGNFPGRFSGRQFSNSRSEMNVSTLELGDSALYLCASRVGPQSEKLFFGSGTQLSVL.

The chain uses TRBV5-5 and TRBJ2-1. CDR1 and CDR2 (germline): SGHKS, YYEKEE (reference sequence). The CDR3 runs 11 residues. The CDR3 loop reads CASSLLSEQFF.

Here the CDR3 reads CASSPWTSGRRGSSYNEQFF. V gene TRBV7-6 combines with J gene TRBJ2-1; the TCRdb D gene call, TRBD2, has no DNA to confirm it. This CDR3 comprises 20 residues. The germline V gene has CDR1 SGHVS and CDR2 FNYEAQ. The entire variable domain, with the rest obtained from reference TRBV7-6 and TRBJ2-1, is as follows: GAGVSQSPRYKVTKRGQDVALRCDPISGHVSLYWYRQALGQGPEFLTYFNYEAQQDKSGLPNDRFSAERPEGSISTLTIQRTEQRDSAMYRCASSPWTSGRRGSSYNEQFFGPGTRLTVL.

V gene TRBV3-1 combines with J gene TRBJ2-7; TCRdb gives TRBD1 as the D gene, but with no DNA this cannot be confirmed. This CDR3 region has 16 residues. Germline V gene lookup returns CDR1 LGHDT and CDR2 YNNKEL (reference sequence). The CDR3 sequence: CASSPPGQRATYEQYF.

The chain carries TRBV19 and TRBJ1-3. Per germline, CDR1 LNHDA and CDR2 SQIVND (reference sequence). The CDR3 is 11 residues long. The CDR3 spells CASRAGNTIYF. The whole variable domain, filled in from reference TRBV19 and TRBJ1-3, reads DGGITQSPKYLFRKEGQNVTLSCEQNLNHDAMYWYRQDPGQGLRLIYYSQIVNDFQKGDIAEGYSVSREKKESFPLTVTSAQKNPTAFYLCASRAGNTIYFGEGSWLTVV.

The rearrangement links TRBV30 to TRBJ2-6. This CDR3 region has 13 residues. Germline assignment: CDR1 GTSNPN and CDR2 SVGIG (reference sequence). The chain's CDR3 is CAWSATGANVLTF.

The rearrangement links TRBV13 to TRBJ2-3. CDR1 PRHDT and CDR2 FYEKMQ come from the germline V gene (reference sequence). This CDR3 spans 14 amino acids. The chain's CDR3 is CASSQLMGTDTQYF. Looking up the rest from reference TRBV13 and TRBJ2-3 gives the full variable domain: AAGVIQSPRHLIKEKRETATLKCYPIPRHDTVYWYQQGPGQDPQFLISFYEKMQSDKGSIPDRFSAQQFSDYHSELNMSSLELGDSALYFCASSQLMGTDTQYFGPGTRLTVL.

The V call is TRBV5-1, the J call TRBJ2-1; the D call from TCRdb, TRBD1, cannot be confirmed without DNA. This CDR3 has 16 amino acids. The germline V gene encodes CDR1 SGHRS and CDR2 YFSETQ. CDR3 in amino acids: CASSLGPDRGGNEQFF.